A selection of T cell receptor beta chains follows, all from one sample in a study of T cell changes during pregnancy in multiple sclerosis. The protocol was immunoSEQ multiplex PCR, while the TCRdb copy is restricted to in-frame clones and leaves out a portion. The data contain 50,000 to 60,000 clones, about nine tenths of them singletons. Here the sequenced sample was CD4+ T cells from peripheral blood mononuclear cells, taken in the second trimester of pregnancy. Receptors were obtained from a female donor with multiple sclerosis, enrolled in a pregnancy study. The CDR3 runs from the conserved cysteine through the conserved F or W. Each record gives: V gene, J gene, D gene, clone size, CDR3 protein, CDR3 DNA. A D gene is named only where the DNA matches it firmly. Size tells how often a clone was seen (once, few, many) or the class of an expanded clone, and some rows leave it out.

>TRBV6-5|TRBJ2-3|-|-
CASRVAGTDTQYF
TGTGCCAGCAGGGTAGCGGGCACAGATACGCAGTATTTT
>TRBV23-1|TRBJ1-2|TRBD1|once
CASRKEGAGYGYTF
TGCGCCAGCAGAAAGGAGGGGGCCGGGTATGGCTACACCTTC
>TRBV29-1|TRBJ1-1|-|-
CSVPGFRGHNTEAFF
TGCAGCGTTCCCGGATTCAGGGGCCATAACACTGAAGCTTTCTTT
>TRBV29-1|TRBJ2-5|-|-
CSVRPSETQYF
TGCAGCGTGCGCCCTTCGGAGACCCAGTACTTC
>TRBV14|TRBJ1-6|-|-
CASSQRGAFYNSPLHF
TGTGCCAGCAGCCAACGGGGGGCCTTCTATAATTCACCCCTCCACTTT
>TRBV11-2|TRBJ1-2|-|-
CASSLGPVGYTF
TGTGCCAGCAGCCTAGGTCCGGTTGGCTACACCTTC
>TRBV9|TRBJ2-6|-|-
CASSVAGFASGANVLTF
TGTGCCAGCAGCGTAGCGGGGTTCGCCTCTGGGGCCAACGTCCTGACTTTC
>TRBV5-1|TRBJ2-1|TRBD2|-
CASDGGEGNEQFF
TGCGCCAGCGACGGGGGGGAGGGCAATGAGCAGTTCTTC
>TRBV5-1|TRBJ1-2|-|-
CASSNPGEPYGYTF
TGCGCCAGCAGCAATCCGGGGGAACCCTATGGCTACACCTTC
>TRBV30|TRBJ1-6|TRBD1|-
CAWSVPTGRSPLHF
TGTGCCTGGAGTGTCCCGACAGGGAGGTCACCCCTCCACTTT
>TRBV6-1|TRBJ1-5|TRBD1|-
CASSGHRGTPHNQPQHF
TGTGCCAGCAGTGGGCACAGGGGAACCCCCCACAATCAGCCCCAGCATTTT
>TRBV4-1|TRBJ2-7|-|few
CASSQGPGDIYEQYF
TGCGCCAGCAGCCAAGGGCCCGGGGATATCTACGAGCAGTACTTC
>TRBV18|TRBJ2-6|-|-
CASSPLSGANVLTF
TGTGCCAGCTCACCGTTATCTGGGGCCAACGTCCTGACTTTC
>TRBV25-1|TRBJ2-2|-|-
CASSPWDTLTGELFF
TGTGCCAGCAGTCCCTGGGACACCCTAACCGGGGAGCTGTTTTTT
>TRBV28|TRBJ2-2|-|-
CASSDDRPNTGELFF
TGTGCCAGCAGTGATGACAGACCGAACACCGGGGAGCTGTTTTTT
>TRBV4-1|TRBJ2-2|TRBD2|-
CASSQAPRGGTGELFF
TGCGCCAGCAGCCAAGCCCCGCGGGGAGGGACCGGGGAGCTGTTTTTT
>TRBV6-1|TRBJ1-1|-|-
CASSGEGVTEAFF
TGTGCCAGCAGTGGAGAAGGGGTTACTGAAGCTTTCTTT
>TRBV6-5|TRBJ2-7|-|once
CASSYGLSYEQYF
TGTGCCAGCAGTTACGGGCTCTCCTACGAGCAGTACTTC
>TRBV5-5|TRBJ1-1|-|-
CASSKDRNPEAFF
TGTGCCAGCAGCAAAGACAGAAATCCTGAAGCTTTCTTT
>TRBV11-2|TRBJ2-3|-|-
CASSLDPSADTQYF
TGTGCCAGCAGCTTAGATCCTAGCGCAGATACGCAGTATTTT
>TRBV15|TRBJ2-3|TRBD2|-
CATGTSRGTQYF
TGTGCCACCGGGACTAGCAGAGGTACGCAGTATTTT
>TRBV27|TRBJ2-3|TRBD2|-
CASSLTLLAGSTDTQYF
TGTGCCAGCAGTTTAACCTTACTAGCGGGATCCACAGATACGCAGTATTTT
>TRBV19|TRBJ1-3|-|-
CASKRLISGNTIYF
TGTGCCAGTAAGCGACTGATCTCTGGAAACACCATATATTTT
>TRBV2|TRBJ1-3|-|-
CASSGTGTGNTIYF
TGTGCCAGCAGTGGGACGGGGACTGGAAACACCATATATTTT
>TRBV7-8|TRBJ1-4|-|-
CASSPAPPWRGRTANEKLFF
TGTGCCAGCAGCCCGGCCCCCCCTTGGAGGGGACGGACGGCTAATGAAAAACTGTTTTTT
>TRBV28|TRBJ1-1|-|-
CAALISGKTEAFF
TGTGCTGCCCTAATATCAGGGAAGACTGAAGCTTTCTTT
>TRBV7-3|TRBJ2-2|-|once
CASSSSVGELFF
TGTGCCAGCAGCTCCAGCGTCGGGGAGCTGTTTTTT
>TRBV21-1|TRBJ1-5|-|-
CASSKAGINSNQPQHF
TGTGCCAGCAGCAAAGCCGGGATAAATAGCAATCAGCCCCAGCATTTT
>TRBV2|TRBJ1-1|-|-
CASSASILYTEAFF
TGTGCCAGCAGTGCTAGCATATTGTACACTGAAGCTTTCTTT
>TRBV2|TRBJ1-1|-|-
CASRDSFLLLNTEAFF
TGTGCCAGCAGAGACAGTTTTCTTCTTCTGAACACTGAAGCTTTCTTT
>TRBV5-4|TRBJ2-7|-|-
CASSETAGTFYEQYF
TGTGCCAGCAGCGAAACTGCCGGGACATTCTACGAGCAGTACTTC
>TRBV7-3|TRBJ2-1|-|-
CASSQSSGASYNEQFF
TGTGCCAGCAGCCAAAGCTCAGGGGCATCCTACAATGAGCAGTTCTTC